A single T cell receptor (beta chain) is shown here with its context. Its antigen is not identified. A read error may account for a junction end that differs from germline. There are 12 residues in the CDR3. Per germline, CDR1 SGHRS and CDR2 YFSETQ. This entry is derived from a study of shared clonotypes between healthy human individuals. Overall study results and limits: The donor pool, a small one, limited the genetic and exposure-history diversity represented.

Researchers divided each subset's genomic DNA evenly across several immunoSEQ plates. Sequencing used immunoSEQ multiplex PCR; TCRdb keeps in-frame clones, though not all of them. The sample holds around 2,000,000 clones, less than 95% seen once. Terminally differentiated effector memory CD45RA+ cells were excluded from the naive CD8 cells, which were CD45RO-negative and positively selected for CCR7. The study drew its donors from healthy HIV-negative adults without recent acute infections or vaccinations. Sequenced input: naive CD8+ T cells sorted from blood. The rearrangement links TRBV5-1 to TRBJ1-2; D ambiguous. The TCR comes from a man in his late teens or twenties in good health. CDR3 protein: CASSLSDGRIGF. In DNA form, the CDR3 reads TGCGCCAGCAGCCTGTCGGACGGACGGATTGGATTC.